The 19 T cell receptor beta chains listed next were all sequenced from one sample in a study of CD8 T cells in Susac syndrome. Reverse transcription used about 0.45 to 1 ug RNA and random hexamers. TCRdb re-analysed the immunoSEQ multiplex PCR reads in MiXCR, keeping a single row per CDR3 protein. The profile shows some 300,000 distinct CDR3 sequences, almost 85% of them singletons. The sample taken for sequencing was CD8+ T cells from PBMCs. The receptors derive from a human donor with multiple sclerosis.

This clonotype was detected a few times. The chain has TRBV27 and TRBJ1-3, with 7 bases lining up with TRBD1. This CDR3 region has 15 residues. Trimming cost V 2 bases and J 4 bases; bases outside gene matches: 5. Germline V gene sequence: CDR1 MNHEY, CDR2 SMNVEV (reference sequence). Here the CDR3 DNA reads TGTGCCAGCAGTTTAGGAACAGGGGTAGGAAACACCATATATTTT. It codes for CASSLGTGVGNTIYF.

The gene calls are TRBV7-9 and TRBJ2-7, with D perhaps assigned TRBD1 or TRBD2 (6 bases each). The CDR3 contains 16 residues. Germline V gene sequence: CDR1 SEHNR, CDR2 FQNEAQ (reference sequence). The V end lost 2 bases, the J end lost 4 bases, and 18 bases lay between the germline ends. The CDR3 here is CASSLSSGGGVYEQYF. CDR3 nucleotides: TGTGCCAGCAGCTTAAGTTCAGGAGGGGGTGTATACGAGCAGTACTTC.

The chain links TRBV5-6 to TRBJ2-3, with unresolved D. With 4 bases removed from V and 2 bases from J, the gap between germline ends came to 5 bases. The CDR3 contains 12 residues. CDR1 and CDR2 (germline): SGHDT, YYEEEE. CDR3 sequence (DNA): TGTGCCAGCAGCCCCTACACAGATACGCAGTATTTT. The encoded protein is CASSPYTDTQYF.

In DNA, the CDR3 is TGTGCCAGCAGTTCGACTAGCGCAGACAATGAGCAGTTCTTC. Its protein product is CASSSTSADNEQFF. The chain employs TRBV12-3 or TRBV12-4 and TRBJ2-1; TRBD2 agrees at 8 bases. The CDR3 covers 14 residues. V was clipped by 4 bases and J by 5 bases; unmatched bases: 4.

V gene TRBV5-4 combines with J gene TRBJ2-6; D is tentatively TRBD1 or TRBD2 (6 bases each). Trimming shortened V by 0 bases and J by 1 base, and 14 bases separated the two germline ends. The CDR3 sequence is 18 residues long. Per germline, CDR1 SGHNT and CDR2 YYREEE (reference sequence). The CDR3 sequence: CASSLGQRGTSGANVLTF. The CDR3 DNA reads TGTGCCAGCAGCTTGGGACAGAGGGGGACTTCTGGGGCCAACGTCCTGACTTTC.

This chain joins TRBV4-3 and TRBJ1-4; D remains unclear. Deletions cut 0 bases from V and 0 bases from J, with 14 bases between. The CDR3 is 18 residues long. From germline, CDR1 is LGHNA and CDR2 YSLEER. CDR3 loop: CASSQDRSLFATNEKLFF. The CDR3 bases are TGCGCCAGCAGCCAAGATAGATCCCTGTTTGCAACTAATGAAAAACTGTTTTTT.

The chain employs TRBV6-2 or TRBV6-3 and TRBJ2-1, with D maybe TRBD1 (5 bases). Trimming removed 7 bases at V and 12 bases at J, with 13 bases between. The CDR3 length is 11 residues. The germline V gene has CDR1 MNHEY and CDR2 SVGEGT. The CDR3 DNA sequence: TGTGCCAGCACATACGGACAAATGCAGTTCTTC. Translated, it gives CASTYGQMQFF.

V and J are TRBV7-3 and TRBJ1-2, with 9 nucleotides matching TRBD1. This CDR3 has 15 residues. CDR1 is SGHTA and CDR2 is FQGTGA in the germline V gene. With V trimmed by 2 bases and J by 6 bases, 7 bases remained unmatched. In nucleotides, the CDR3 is TGTGCCAGCAGCTTATCTCCGGGACAGGGCCATGGCTACACCTTC. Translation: CASSLSPGQGHGYTF.

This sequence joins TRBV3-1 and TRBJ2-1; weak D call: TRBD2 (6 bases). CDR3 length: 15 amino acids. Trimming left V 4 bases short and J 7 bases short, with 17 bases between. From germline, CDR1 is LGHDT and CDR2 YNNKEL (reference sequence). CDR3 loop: CASSLILGGGNEQFF. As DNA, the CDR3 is TGTGCCAGCAGCCTCATACTAGGTGGAGGGAATGAGCAGTTCTTC.

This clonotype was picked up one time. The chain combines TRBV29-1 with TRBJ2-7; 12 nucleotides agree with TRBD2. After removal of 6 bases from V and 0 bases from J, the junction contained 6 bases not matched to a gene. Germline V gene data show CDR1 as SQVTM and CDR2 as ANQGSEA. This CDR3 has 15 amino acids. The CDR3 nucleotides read TGCAGCGTCGATGGACTAGCGGGAACCTCCTACGAGCAGTACTTC. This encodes CSVDGLAGTSYEQYF.

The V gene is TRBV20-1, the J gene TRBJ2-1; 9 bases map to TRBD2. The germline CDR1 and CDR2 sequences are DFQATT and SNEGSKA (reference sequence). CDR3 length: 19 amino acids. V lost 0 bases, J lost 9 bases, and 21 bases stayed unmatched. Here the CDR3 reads CSAREYNSPRVAGVGEQFF. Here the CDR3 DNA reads TGCAGTGCTAGAGAATATAACAGTCCCAGGGTAGCGGGAGTCGGTGAGCAGTTCTTC.

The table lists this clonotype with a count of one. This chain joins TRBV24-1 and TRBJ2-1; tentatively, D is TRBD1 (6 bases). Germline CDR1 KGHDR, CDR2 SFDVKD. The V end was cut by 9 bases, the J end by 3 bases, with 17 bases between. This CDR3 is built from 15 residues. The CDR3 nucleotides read TGTGCCACCGGACTGGGGCAGGGGTACTACAATGAGCAGTTCTTC. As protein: CATGLGQGYYNEQFF.

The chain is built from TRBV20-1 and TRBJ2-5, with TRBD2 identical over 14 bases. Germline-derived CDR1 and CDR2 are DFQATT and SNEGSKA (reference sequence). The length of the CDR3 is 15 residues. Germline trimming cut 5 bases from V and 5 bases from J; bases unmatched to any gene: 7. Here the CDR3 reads CSALGTSGREETQYF. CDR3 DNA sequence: TGCAGTGCTCTAGGGACTAGCGGGAGAGAGGAGACCCAGTACTTC.

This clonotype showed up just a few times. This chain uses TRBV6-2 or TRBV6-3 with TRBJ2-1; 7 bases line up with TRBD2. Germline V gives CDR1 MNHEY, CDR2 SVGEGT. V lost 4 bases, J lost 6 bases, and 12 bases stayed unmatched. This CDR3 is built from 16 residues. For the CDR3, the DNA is TGTGCCAGCAGTTCTGTCCGGGACTATGTTACCAATGAGCAGTTCTTC. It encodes CASSSVRDYVTNEQFF.

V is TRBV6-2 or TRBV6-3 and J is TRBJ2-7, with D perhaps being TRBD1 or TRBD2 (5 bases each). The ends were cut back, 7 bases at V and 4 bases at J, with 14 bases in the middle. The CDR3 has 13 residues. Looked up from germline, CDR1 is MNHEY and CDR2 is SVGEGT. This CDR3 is CASTLTAAYEQYF. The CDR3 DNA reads TGTGCCAGCACCCTGACAGCGGCTTACGAGCAGTACTTC.

This CDR3 reads CSARPLDGNSNQPQHF. CDR3 nucleotides: TGCAGTGCTAGACCACTAGACGGGAATAGCAATCAGCCCCAGCATTTT. This chain uses TRBV20-1 with TRBJ1-5, with D hard to call. The germline V gene encodes CDR1 DFQATT and CDR2 SNEGSKA (reference sequence). The V end lost 2 bases, the J end lost 0 bases, and 14 bases lay between the germline ends. The CDR3 is made up of 16 amino acids.

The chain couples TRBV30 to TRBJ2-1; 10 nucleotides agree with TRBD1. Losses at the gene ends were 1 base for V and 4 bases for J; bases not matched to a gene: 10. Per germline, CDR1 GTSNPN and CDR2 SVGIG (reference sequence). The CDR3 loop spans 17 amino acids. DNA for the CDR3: TGTGCCTGGAGTGGTGGCGACAGGGGGCTAGCTTACAATGAGCAGTTCTTC. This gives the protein CAWSGGDRGLAYNEQFF. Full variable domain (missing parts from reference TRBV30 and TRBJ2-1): SQTIHQWPATLVQPVGSPLSLECTVEGTSNPNLYWYRQAAGRGLQLLFYSVGIGQISSEVPQNLSASRPQDRQFILSSKKLLLSDSGFYLCAWSGGDRGLAYNEQFFGPGTRLTVL.

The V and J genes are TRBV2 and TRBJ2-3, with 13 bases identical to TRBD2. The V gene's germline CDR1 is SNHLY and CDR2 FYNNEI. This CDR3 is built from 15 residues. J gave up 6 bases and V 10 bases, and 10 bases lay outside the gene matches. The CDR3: CAISAGLAGLDTQYF. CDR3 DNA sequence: TGTGCCATCAGCGCGGGACTAGCGGGATTGGATACGCAGTATTTT.

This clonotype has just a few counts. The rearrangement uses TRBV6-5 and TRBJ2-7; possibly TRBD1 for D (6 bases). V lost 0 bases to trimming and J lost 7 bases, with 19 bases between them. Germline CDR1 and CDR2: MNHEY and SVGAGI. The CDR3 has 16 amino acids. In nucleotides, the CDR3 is TGTGCCAGCAGTTACTCGATCTGGACAGACCAATGGGAGCAGTACTTC. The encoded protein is CASSYSIWTDQWEQYF.